This T cell receptor (beta chain) was recovered during a study of T-cell reconstitution after alpha-beta-depleted transplantation in children. The CDR3 consists of 14 residues. Germline loops: CDR1 MNHNS, CDR2 SASEGT. Trimming left V 6 bases short and J 6 bases short, with 15 bases between. Unique molecular identifiers were incorporated into the prepared TCRbeta library. One entry per CDR3 protein, called by TCRdb with MiXCR from the PCR reads. The data contain about 640,000 distinct CDR3 sequences, 16% of them singletons. This chain uses TRBV6-1 with TRBJ2-1; TRBD1 might be the D (8 bases). The sample consisted of PBMCs from the stem cell graft donor, taken from the stem cell graft. This sequence originates from a human donor who donated a stem cell graft to a child with acute myeloid leukemia. Here the CDR3 reads CASRLGGTGNEQFF. CDR3 in DNA: TGTGCCAGCAGACTGGGGGGGACAGGCAATGAGCAGTTCTTC.